A single sample is the source of the 18 T cell receptor beta chains below, sequenced in a study of Graves' ophthalmopathy and Graves' hyperthyroidism. TCR beta CDR3 amplification used RNA transcripts. First-round RT-PCR relied on HTBI primers, and a second-round multiplex PCR came next. TCRdb used MiXCR to reprocess the multiplex PCR reads, holding one entry per CDR3 protein. The table lists some 750,000 distinct CDR3 sequences, approximately 40% of them singletons. The sequencing sample was made of peripheral blood. Receptors originate from an adult man with Graves' ophthalmopathy.

This clonotype was picked up a small number of times. The J gene is TRBJ1-1, the V gene TRBV6-1; no definite D call. V was shortened by 2 bases and J by 4 bases, with 8 bases between the two germline ends. The CDR3 sequence is 13 residues long. Germline V gives CDR1 MNHNS, CDR2 SASEGT. The CDR3 is CASSERFRTEAFF. The CDR3 bases are TGTGCCAGCAGTGAAAGGTTTCGCACTGAAGCTTTCTTT.

The chain joins TRBV28 to TRBJ1-2, with a tentative D call TRBD1 (6 bases). In germline, CDR1 is MDHEN, CDR2 SYDVKM. Between the trimmed V and J ends, which lost 0 bases and 4 bases, there was a span of 12 bases. The CDR3 runs to 15 residues. CDR3 in amino acids: CASSLWGASGYGYTF. The CDR3 DNA reads as TGTGCCAGCAGTTTATGGGGGGCCAGCGGCTATGGCTACACCTTC.

This clonotype came up a few times. The chain uses TRBV5-4 and TRBJ1-4; a weak D match, TRBD1 (6 bases). The CDR3 contains 18 residues. CDR1 is SGHNT, CDR2 YYREEE, per germline (reference sequence). Trimming pared 3 bases from V and 5 bases from J, leaving 23 bases between. CDR3 loop: CASSSYYTTGTKNEKLFF. The CDR3 nucleotides read TGTGCCAGCAGCTCGTATTATACAACCGGGACAAAGAATGAAAAACTGTTTTTT.

The chain carries TRBV7-8 and TRBJ2-6; TRBD1 agrees at 8 bases. The V gene's germline CDR1 is SGHVS and CDR2 FQNEAQ. This CDR3 region has 17 residues. J lost 0 bases, V lost 6 bases, and 7 bases had no gene match. CDR3 residues: CASSRTGKISGANVLTF. CDR3 in DNA: TGTGCCAGCAGTAGGACAGGGAAGATCTCTGGGGCCAACGTCCTGACTTTC. Together with reference TRBV7-8 and TRBJ2-6, the CDR3 gives the full variable domain: GAGVSQSPRYKVAKRGQDVALRCDPISGHVSLFWYQQALGQGPEFLTYFQNEAQLDKSGLPSDRFFAERPEGSVSTLKIQRTQQEDSAVYLCASSRTGKISGANVLTFGAGSRLTVL.

This clonotype occurred once. A junction boundary mismatches the germline segment, possibly from a read error. The genes are TRBV14 and TRBJ1-3; D is uncertain. This CDR3 spans 13 amino acids. CDR1 is SGHDN and CDR2 is FVKESK in the germline V gene. The CDR3 is CASSAVYGNTIYF. DNA for the CDR3: TGTGCCAGCAGCGCCGTATACGGAAACACTATATATTTT.

V usage is TRBV2 and J usage is TRBJ2-5; D is perhaps TRBD1 (6 bases). This CDR3 contains 17 residues. V shed 3 bases and J shed 2 bases, with 19 bases lying between them. The germline V gene has CDR1 SNHLY and CDR2 FYNNEI. The CDR3 DNA reads as TGTGCCAGCAGTGAGGCTGCTTACAGGGAGCAACAAGAGACCCAGTACTTC. Its protein is CASSEAAYREQQETQYF.

The chain couples TRBV19 to TRBJ2-2; D could derive from TRBD1 or TRBD2 (6 bases each). Trimming pared 7 bases from V and 4 bases from J, leaving 16 bases between. The germline gives CDR1 LNHDA, CDR2 SQIVND (reference sequence). There are 15 residues in the CDR3. CDR3 residues: CASNSRGQGTGELFF. CDR3 bases: TGTGCCAGTAATAGCCGGGGGCAAGGCACCGGGGAGCTGTTTTTT.

This clonotype was recorded at least ten times. The V gene is TRBV7-6, the J gene TRBJ2-2; D possibly corresponds to TRBD2 (6 bases). Trimming pared 0 bases from V and 3 bases from J, leaving 11 bases between. The CDR3 sequence is 16 residues long. Germline V gene sequence: CDR1 SGHVS, CDR2 FNYEAQ. The CDR3 coding sequence is TGTGCCAGCAGCTTAGCTAACGGGGGATACACCGGGGAGCTGTTTTTT. Protein sequence: CASSLANGGYTGELFF.

The chain couples TRBV7-9 to TRBJ2-5, with D perhaps TRBD1 or TRBD2 (5 bases each). Trimming pared 8 bases from V and 5 bases from J, leaving 12 bases between. CDR3 size: 12 residues. Germline CDR1 SEHNR, CDR2 FQNEAQ (reference sequence). The CDR3 DNA is TGTGCCAGCGTGGGGGTAGGTGAGACCCAGTACTTC. Translation: CASVGVGETQYF.

The J gene is TRBJ2-7, the V gene TRBV7-9, with 10 bases that match TRBD2. Per the germline V gene, CDR1 is SEHNR and CDR2 is FQNEAQ (reference sequence). V lost 6 bases and J lost 6; bases outside the gene matches: 17. CDR3 length: 17 residues. DNA of the CDR3: TGTGCCAGCAGGAAGCGGTCTAGCGGGAGAGAACCGTTCGAGCAGTACTTC. Translated: CASRKRSSGREPFEQYF.

This sequence joins TRBV7-9 and TRBJ2-3; D might be TRBD1 or TRBD2, each matching 6 bases. The CDR3 has 15 residues. V was cut by 0 bases and J by 8 bases, with 15 bases left in between. Germline V lookup: CDR1 SEHNR, CDR2 FQNEAQ (reference sequence). For the CDR3, the DNA is TGTGCCAGCAGCTTAGCGTCTAGAGGGGGGAGTACGCAGTATTTT. Its translation is CASSLASRGGSTQYF. The entire variable domain, with the rest obtained from reference TRBV7-9 and TRBJ2-3, is as follows: DTGVSQNPRHKITKRGQNVTFRCDPISEHNRLYWYRQTLGQGPEFLTYFQNEAQLEKSRLLSDRFSAERPKGSFSTLEIQRTEQGDSAMYLCASSLASRGGSTQYFGPGTRLTVL.

The chain is built from TRBV19 and TRBJ2-2; the D call may be TRBD1 or TRBD2 (5 bases each). CDR3 length: 15 residues. Trimming stripped 5 bases from V and 4 bases from J, with 14 bases between. The germline gives CDR1 LNHDA, CDR2 SQIVND (reference sequence). The CDR3 reads CASSLVGESTGELFF. CDR3 nucleotides: TGTGCCAGTAGTCTAGTGGGGGAGAGCACCGGGGAGCTGTTTTTT.

Of note for this clonotype: This may be a read error: a much more frequent sequence differs by one nucleotide. The V and J genes are TRBV7-4 and TRBJ1-2; TRBD1 aligns across 10 bases. CDR3 length equals 15 residues. Germline assignment: CDR1 SGHVT and CDR2 SQSDAQ. The CDR3 protein is CASSLKGQGSYGHTF. The CDR3 bases are TGTGCCAGCAGCTTAAAGGGACAGGGGAGCTATGGCCACACCTTC.

The V and J genes are TRBV7-2 and TRBJ2-6; no reliable D call. Trimming shortened V by 5 bases and J by 0 bases, and 14 bases separated the two germline ends. The length of the CDR3 is 17 residues. Germline V gene data show CDR1 as SGHTA and CDR2 as FQGNSA. The CDR3 bases are TGTGCCAGCAGCCGCCCGGGCGCTTCCTCTGGGGCCAACGTCCTGACTTTC. Amino acids: CASSRPGASSGANVLTF. The whole variable domain, filled in from reference TRBV7-2 and TRBJ2-6, reads GAGVSQSPSNKVTEKGKDVELRCDPISGHTALYWYRQSLGQGLEFLIYFQGNSAPDKSGLPSDRFSAERTGGSVSTLTIQRTQQEDSAVYLCASSRPGASSGANVLTFGAGSRLTVL.

This clonotype was observed at least ten times. The chain links TRBV24-1 to TRBJ1-2; TRBD1 matches at 7 bases. Germline V gene lookup returns CDR1 KGHDR and CDR2 SFDVKD. The length of the CDR3 is 13 residues. The V and J ends lost 4 bases and 8 bases, in that order; junction bases with no gene match: 6. The CDR3 sequence: CATSEGGDRGYTF. The CDR3 coding sequence is TGTGCCACCAGTGAAGGGGGCGATCGGGGCTACACCTTC.

Regarding this clonotype: A much larger clone differs from this one at a single base, so this may be a read error. The rearrangement uses TRBV10-2 and TRBJ1-2; maybe TRBD1 (5 bases). V lost 7 bases to trimming and J lost 3 bases, with 12 bases between them. CDR1 is WSHSY and CDR2 is SAAADI in the germline V gene. The CDR3 runs 13 residues. CDR3 bases: TGCGCCAGCACCAGTCGGGGGGACTATGGCTACACCTTC. Protein: CASTSRGDYGYTF.

V is TRBV10-3 and J is TRBJ2-6; D not certain. Germline V CDR1 and CDR2: ENHRY, SYGVKD. CDR3 length equals 15 residues. Trimming stripped 2 bases from V and 2 bases from J, with 7 bases between. CDR3 residues: CAISEGRTGANVLTF. CDR3 coding DNA: TGTGCCATCAGTGAGGGTCGGACTGGGGCCAACGTCCTGACTTTC.

This clonotype appeared many times. The chain has TRBV10-1 and TRBJ2-5, with D unresolved. The ends were cut back, 0 bases at V and 2 bases at J, with 10 bases in the middle. The CDR3 extends over 15 amino acids. Germline V lookup: CDR1 WNHNN, CDR2 SYGVQD (reference sequence). The CDR3 region is CASSESKVNQETQYF. DNA of the CDR3: TGCGCCAGCAGTGAGTCGAAGGTGAATCAAGAGACCCAGTACTTC.